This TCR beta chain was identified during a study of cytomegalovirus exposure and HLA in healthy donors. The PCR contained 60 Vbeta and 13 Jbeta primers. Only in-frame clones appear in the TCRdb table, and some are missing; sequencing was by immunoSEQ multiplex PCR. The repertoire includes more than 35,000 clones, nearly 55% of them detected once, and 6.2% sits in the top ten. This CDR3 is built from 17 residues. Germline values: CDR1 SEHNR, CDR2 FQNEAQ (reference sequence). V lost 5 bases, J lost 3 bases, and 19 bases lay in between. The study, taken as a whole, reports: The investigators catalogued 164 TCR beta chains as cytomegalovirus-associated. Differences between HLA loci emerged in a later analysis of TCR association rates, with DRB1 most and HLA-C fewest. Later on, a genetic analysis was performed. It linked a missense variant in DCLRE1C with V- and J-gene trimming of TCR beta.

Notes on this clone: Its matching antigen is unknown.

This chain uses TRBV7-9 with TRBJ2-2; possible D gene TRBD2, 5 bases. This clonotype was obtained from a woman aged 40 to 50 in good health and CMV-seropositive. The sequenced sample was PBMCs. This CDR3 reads CASSQARTPRDTGELFF. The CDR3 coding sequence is TGTGCCAGCAGCCAGGCGCGGACTCCAAGGGACACCGGGGAGCTGTTTTTT.